This T cell receptor beta chain comes out of a study of T cell responses to AZD1222 COVID-19 vaccine. Findings of the study overall: Donors were largely white British and mainly female; clonal diversity was possibly underestimated. Targets within unmutated variant regions were reportedly found for nearly half of spike-specific TCRs. Two doses of AZD1222 preceded a rise in Spike-specific TCR breadth and depth.

Clones were read by immunoSEQ multiplex PCR, and TCRdb kept only the in-frame ones, dropping some. This table holds about 120,000 clones, about 92% found once. With respect to this clone: What it recognizes is unknown.

The receptor was isolated from an adult who received the AZD1222 COVID-19 vaccine. This material consisted of peripheral blood, taken 28 days after the second AZD1222 dose.

Here the CDR3 DNA reads TGTGCCAGCAGCCCGCCCTCTGCTCATACCCCATACGAGCAGTACTTC. Translation gives CASSPPSAHTPYEQYF. The V gene is TRBV3-1 (or the pseudogene TRBV3-2), the J gene TRBJ2-7; D is undetermined. V was clipped by 4 bases and J by 4 bases, with 20 bases between them. The CDR3 covers 16 residues. Germline V gives CDR1 LGHDT, CDR2 YNNKEL (reference sequence).